This record concerns one T cell receptor (beta chain) sequence. The antigen is unknown. This sample is part of a study of T cells expressing NK-cell markers. Across the study: The TCR beta repertoires were obtained from sorted CD3+CD56+NKG2C+, CD3+CD56+NKG2C- and CD3+CD56-NKG2C+ T cells. The authors sequenced eight donors, of whom seven were HCMV-seropositive and one was seronegative.

Study results and caveats: Expanded NKG2C+ T cell clones were not confirmed as HCMV-specific.

Looked up from germline, CDR1 is SGHRS and CDR2 is YFSETQ. The CDR3 has 16 residues. From its re-call of the 5' RACE reads, TCRdb lists each CDR3 protein once, without DNA. The table gives roughly 390,000 distinct CDR3 sequences; the top ten clones make up 5.2% of it. The genes are TRBV5-1 and TRBJ2-1; the TCRdb call, TRBD2, lacks DNA for checking. The clonotype comes from a man between 18 and 69 years old in good health. The source material was blood T cells: a sorted CD56 or NKG2C T cell subset, CD4+ or CD8+ T cells, or bulk PBMC T cells (not recorded which). This CDR3 is CASSPLAGASYNEQFF.